Following are 32 T cell receptor beta chains from one sample sequenced in a study of cytomegalovirus exposure and HLA in healthy donors (dated by TCRdb to the late 2010s). The protocol used for the library was the immunoSEQ multiplex PCR assay. For the multiplex PCR, a mixture combining 60 forward primers for TCR Vbeta segments and 13 reverse primers for TCR Jbeta segments was used. The source is immuneACCESS, and TCRdb retained only in-frame sequences with V and J called. Part of the clones is not carried over; for the studies checked, unresolved V genes explain less than half of this, and the remainder is unexplained. The sample table records 90,000 to 120,000 clones. The ten largest account for around 0.59% of the sample. The sequenced sample was PBMCs. The receptors come from a man aged 50 to 59 in good health and CMV-seronegative.

V is TRBV13 and J is TRBJ1-1; 10 bases line up with TRBD1. Germline loops: CDR1 PRHDT, CDR2 FYEKMQ (reference sequence). The CDR3 loop spans 15 amino acids. Trimming at V came to 6 bases and at J to 1 base, leaving 5 bases not matched to a gene. CDR3 DNA sequence: TGTGCCAGCAGTTCCCGGGACAGGGGGAACACTGAAGCTTTCTTT. Translation gives CASSSRDRGNTEAFF.

V usage is TRBV5-1 and J usage is TRBJ2-7; perhaps TRBD2 as D (6 bases). The V and J ends lost 0 bases and 2 bases respectively, with 12 bases between them. The CDR3 sequence is 15 residues long. Germline V gives CDR1 SGHRS, CDR2 YFSETQ. The CDR3 DNA follows: TGCGCCAGCAGCTTGGGGCAGGGAGGTGCCTACGAGCAGTACTTC. Protein: CASSLGQGGAYEQYF.

The rearrangement uses TRBV5-4 and TRBJ1-3, with a weak D call TRBD1 (5 bases). Germline CDR1 SGHNT, CDR2 YYREEE (reference sequence). V was trimmed by 7 bases and J by 0 bases, leaving 11 bases between them. CDR3 length: 14 amino acids. The CDR3 region is CASGQGSSGNTIYF. CDR3 nucleotides: TGTGCCAGCGGCCAGGGTAGCTCTGGAAACACCATATATTTT.

The genes are TRBV6-5 and TRBJ1-3, with TRBD1 as a possible D gene (5 bases). The CDR3 sequence is 14 residues long. The germline V gene encodes CDR1 MNHEY and CDR2 SVGAGI. Trimming took off 7 bases at V and 4 bases at J, with 14 bases between the two ends. CDR3 bases: TGTGCCAGCAAGGGGTTTTCAGGGGGAAACACCATATATTTT. Translation: CASKGFSGGNTIYF.

The chain employs TRBV7-2 and TRBJ2-2; the match to TRBD1 covers 11 bases. CDR1 is SGHTA and CDR2 is FQGNSA in the germline V gene. The CDR3 spans 15 residues. With V trimmed by 5 bases and J by 5 bases, 4 bases remained unmatched. The CDR3 region is CASSLDRGRTGELFF. In nucleotides, the CDR3 is TGTGCCAGCAGCCTGGACAGGGGGCGAACCGGGGAGCTGTTTTTT.

The V and J genes are TRBV7-2 and TRBJ2-1; TRBD2 is a possible D gene (5 bases). The CDR3 runs 15 residues. The V end lost 5 bases, the J end lost 0 bases, and 11 bases lay between the germline ends. The germline CDR1 and CDR2 sequences are SGHTA and FQGNSA. In DNA form, the CDR3 reads TGTGCCAGCAGCCACGGGGTCCGCTCCTACAATGAGCAGTTCTTC. It is translated as CASSHGVRSYNEQFF.

The chain carries TRBV15 and TRBJ1-2; D gene unclear. The CDR3 consists of 15 residues. Germline loops: CDR1 LNHNV, CDR2 YYDKDF (reference sequence). Trimming shortened V by 0 bases and J by 7 bases, and 15 bases separated the two germline ends. CDR3 DNA sequence: TGTGCCACCAGCAGAGATCGGGGAGGGTCCTCTGGCTACACCTTC. Protein product: CATSRDRGGSSGYTF.

In the case of this clone: Distinct nucleotide sequences in the sample also encode this CDR3. This chain connects TRBV5-1 to TRBJ2-3; TRBD2 agrees at 9 bases. Germline CDR1 and CDR2: SGHRS and YFSETQ. The CDR3 contains 16 residues. Unmatched junction bases numbered 8, after V lost 0 bases and J lost 6 bases. CDR3 nucleotide sequence: TGCGCCAGCAGCTTGGAAGGCGGGAGGGCCGGTGATACGCAGTATTTT. It encodes CASSLEGGRAGDTQYF.

The gene calls are TRBV2 and TRBJ2-3; 8 nucleotides agree with TRBD1. The CDR3 spans 16 residues. In germline, CDR1 is SNHLY, CDR2 FYNNEI. The ends lost 4 bases at V and 5 bases at J; junction bases unmatched: 11. The CDR3 here is CASSAQGARVGDTQYF. CDR3 DNA sequence: TGTGCCAGCAGTGCCCAGGGGGCGCGTGTAGGAGATACGCAGTATTTT.

In nucleotides, the CDR3 is TGTGCCAGCAGTGCTCGAGGACAGGGTGCCATTGGTACCAAAAACATTCAGTACTTC. It specifies CASSARGQGAIGTKNIQYF. The chain carries TRBV6-1 and TRBJ2-4, with 8 bases lining up with TRBD1. Germline V gene data show CDR1 as MNHNS and CDR2 as SASEGT. There are 19 residues in the CDR3. Trimming removed 4 bases from V and 2 bases from J; junction bases left unmatched: 16.

The V gene is TRBV9, the J gene TRBJ2-1; perhaps TRBD2 as D (5 bases). V lost 4 bases and J lost 1, with 15 bases in between. The germline gives CDR1 SGDLS, CDR2 YYNGEE. This CDR3 is 16 amino acids long. The CDR3 DNA sequence: TGTGCCAGCAGCCCAAGCGAGGGAATTTCCTACAATGAGCAGTTCTTC. This sequence encodes CASSPSEGISYNEQFF.

The chain has TRBV19 and TRBJ1-6, with D unresolved. V was cut by 7 bases and J by 8 bases, with 15 bases left in between. CDR1 is LNHDA and CDR2 is SQIVND in the germline V gene (reference sequence). This CDR3 has 14 residues. The CDR3 DNA sequence: TGTGCCAGTACCCTTTGGGGAGTGGATTCACCCCTCCACTTT. It translates to CASTLWGVDSPLHF.

This sequence joins TRBV9 and TRBJ2-7, with unresolved D. V dropped 0 bases and J dropped 1 base, with 8 bases sitting between them. The CDR3 sequence is 14 residues long. The germline V gene encodes CDR1 SGDLS and CDR2 YYNGEE. The CDR3 region has the DNA TGTGCCAGCAGCGTAGATTCCAGATCCTACGAGCAGTACTTC. Its translation: CASSVDSRSYEQYF.

This rearrangement joins TRBV6-6 to TRBJ2-3, with D maybe TRBD1 (5 bases). Deletions cut 7 bases from V and 1 base from J, with 12 bases between. This CDR3 contains 14 residues. Germline V gene sequence: CDR1 MNHNY, CDR2 SVGAGI (reference sequence). The CDR3 loop is CASTTGYRTDTQYF. Here the CDR3 DNA reads TGTGCCAGCACCACAGGATACCGCACAGATACGCAGTATTTT.

The chain couples TRBV20-1 to TRBJ2-2, with D perhaps TRBD1 (5 bases). Trimming took off 6 bases at V and 6 bases at J, with 8 bases between the two ends. The germline V gene has CDR1 DFQATT and CDR2 SNEGSKA (reference sequence). This CDR3 contains 11 residues. The DNA for the CDR3 is TGCAGTGCCAGGGTTGCCGGGGAGCTGTTTTTT. Translated, it gives CSARVAGELFF.

The rearrangement links TRBV5-1 to TRBJ2-2, with 9 nucleotides matching TRBD1. This CDR3 region has 15 residues. J lost 5 bases, V lost 3 bases, and 5 bases had no gene match. The germline gives CDR1 SGHRS, CDR2 YFSETQ. DNA of the CDR3: TGCGCCAGCAGCTCCGGGACAGGGTTAACCGGGGAGCTGTTTTTT. Protein sequence: CASSSGTGLTGELFF.

The CDR3 protein is CASNRGGANEAFF. The CDR3 DNA is TGTGCCAGCAACCGAGGGGGGGCCAATGAAGCTTTCTTT. This chain uses TRBV6-5 with TRBJ1-1; D is possibly TRBD1 (6 bases). CDR3 length: 13 amino acids. Trimming cost V 7 bases and J 7 bases, with 16 bases left between them. The germline V gene encodes CDR1 MNHEY and CDR2 SVGAGI.

The chain links TRBV19 to TRBJ2-1, with TRBD2 matching over 10 bases. CDR3 length: 13 residues. V lost 7 bases to trimming and J lost 10 bases; unmatched junction nucleotides: 7. CDR1 is LNHDA, CDR2 SQIVND, per germline (reference sequence). This chain's CDR3 is CASTAGGLREQFF. The CDR3 bases are TGTGCCAGTACAGCGGGGGGGCTAAGAGAGCAGTTCTTC.

V gene TRBV6-1 combines with J gene TRBJ2-7; TRBD2 aligns across 9 bases. The CDR3 totals 15 residues. The germline V gene encodes CDR1 MNHNS and CDR2 SASEGT. J was trimmed by 2 bases and V by 2 bases; bases with no gene match: 4. DNA of the CDR3: TGTGCCAGCAGTGAAAGAAGCGGGGGGCCCTACGAGCAGTACTTC. It is translated as CASSERSGGPYEQYF.

As to this clone: Sequence at one end of the junction differs from germline and may be a read error. The sample carries other DNA sequences with the same CDR3. The rearrangement links TRBV6-5 to TRBJ1-3; D is unresolved. The CDR3 is 15 residues long. Germline V lookup: CDR1 MNHEY, CDR2 SVGAGI. The CDR3 here is CASSYEGDSGNTIYF. CDR3 nucleotides: TGCGCCAGCAGTTACGAGGGAGACTCTGGAAACACCATATATTTT.

This sequence joins TRBV4-1 and TRBJ1-5; D possibly corresponds to TRBD1 (5 bases). Germline V gives CDR1 MGHRA, CDR2 YSYEKL. CDR3 size: 13 residues. V lost 3 bases, J lost 7 bases, and 10 bases lay in between. The CDR3, as DNA: TGCGCCAGCAGCCAGGGGGGGAGGCAGCCCCAGCATTTT. The encoded protein is CASSQGGRQPQHF.

V and J are TRBV13 and TRBJ1-2, with a weak D call TRBD1 (5 bases). The CDR3 spans 15 residues. V was shortened by 1 base and J by 8 bases, with 17 bases between the two germline ends. The germline V gene encodes CDR1 PRHDT and CDR2 FYEKMQ (reference sequence). CDR3 DNA: TGTGCCAGCAGCTTAGTAGGGGATGGGTTAAGGGGCTACACCTTC. Protein product: CASSLVGDGLRGYTF.

The chain is built from TRBV14 and TRBJ2-7, with 10 bases aligning to TRBD1. V shed 0 bases and J 1 base; nucleotides not matched to a gene: 9. Germline CDR1 is SGHDN and CDR2 is FVKESK. This CDR3 is built from 18 residues. The CDR3 nucleotides are TGTGCCAGCAGCCAAGATCCTTTCAGGACAGGGGGTTCCTACGAGCAGTACTTC. Its protein product is CASSQDPFRTGGSYEQYF.

V is TRBV28 and J is TRBJ1-5; 8 bases fit TRBD1. Germline V lookup: CDR1 MDHEN, CDR2 SYDVKM. V shed 6 bases and J 3 bases; nucleotides not matched to a gene: 4. The length of the CDR3 is 14 residues. This CDR3 is CASRVQGDNQPQHF. The CDR3 nucleotides read TGTGCCAGCAGGGTACAGGGGGACAATCAGCCCCAGCATTTT. The whole variable domain, remainder taken from reference TRBV28 and TRBJ1-5, is DVKVTQSSRYLVKRTGEKVFLECVQDMDHENMFWYRQDPGLGLRLIYFSYDVKMKEKGDIPEGYSVSREKKERFSLILESASTNQTSMYLCASRVQGDNQPQHFGDGTRLSIL.

V gene TRBV5-4 combines with J gene TRBJ1-2; D unresolved. Germline V CDR1 and CDR2: SGHNT, YYREEE (reference sequence). V gave up 0 bases and J gave up 6 bases, with 6 bases separating them. This CDR3 has 12 amino acids. CDR3 coding DNA: TGTGCCAGCAGCTTGGGAAACAATGGCTACACCTTC. It is translated as CASSLGNNGYTF.

V gene TRBV7-8 combines with J gene TRBJ2-5; D not resolved. The germline V gene encodes CDR1 SGHVS and CDR2 FQNEAQ. The V end lost 1 base, the J end lost 6 bases, and 12 bases lay between the germline ends. The CDR3 has 14 residues. This chain's CDR3 is CASSLEAVLKTQYF. The CDR3 coding sequence is TGTGCCAGCAGCTTAGAGGCGGTCTTAAAGACCCAGTACTTC.

The V gene is TRBV4-1, the J gene TRBJ2-5, with 7 bases that match TRBD1. This CDR3 is 14 amino acids long. Trimming removed 3 bases from V and 0 bases from J; junction bases left unmatched: 1. Germline-derived CDR1 and CDR2 are MGHRA and YSYEKL. The CDR3 DNA is TGCGCCAGCAGCCAGGACAGGAACCAAGAGACCCAGTACTTC. Translated: CASSQDRNQETQYF.

The V gene is TRBV7-8, the J gene TRBJ2-7, with 11 bases aligning to TRBD1. The CDR3 has 13 residues. After removal of 5 bases from V and 5 bases from J, the junction contained 2 bases not matched to a gene. In germline, CDR1 is SGHVS, CDR2 FQNEAQ. The CDR3 nucleotides read TGTGCCAGCAGCCGGACAGGGGGCAACGAGCAGTACTTC. Translated, it gives CASSRTGGNEQYF.

V usage is TRBV7-6 and J usage is TRBJ2-7, with D maybe TRBD1 (6 bases). This CDR3 has 14 residues. CDR1 is SGHVS and CDR2 is FNYEAQ in the germline V gene. The V end lost 5 bases, the J end lost 2 bases, and 13 bases lay between the germline ends. In nucleotides, the CDR3 is TGTGCCAGCAGCCGGACAGTTTCCACCTACGAGCAGTACTTC. This encodes CASSRTVSTYEQYF.

The chain couples TRBV7-2 to TRBJ2-3; TRBD1 is a possible D gene (8 bases). Germline lookup yields CDR1 SGHTA and CDR2 FQGNSA. V gave up 6 bases and J gave up 2 bases, with 15 bases separating them. This CDR3 is built from 15 residues. For the CDR3, the DNA is TGTGCCAGCAGTACAGGGGGGGCCCTCACAGATACGCAGTATTTT. Amino acids: CASSTGGALTDTQYF.

This rearrangement joins TRBV5-8 to TRBJ2-1; 11 nucleotides align to TRBD2. The CDR3 is made up of 17 amino acids. After removal of 3 bases from V and 7 bases from J, the junction contained 12 bases not matched to a gene. The germline V gene has CDR1 SGHTS and CDR2 YDEGEE. Here the CDR3 reads CASSSQTTSGIMNEQFF. For the CDR3, the DNA is TGTGCCAGCAGCTCCCAGACGACTAGCGGGATCATGAATGAGCAGTTCTTC.

The rearrangement uses TRBV6-6 and TRBJ1-4; TRBD1 matches at 10 bases. V trimming: 5 bases; J trimming: 5 bases; junction bases outside the gene matches: 5. This CDR3 has 15 residues. The germline V gene has CDR1 MNHNY and CDR2 SVGAGI (reference sequence). The CDR3 is CASSPDRGRNEKLFF. CDR3 in DNA: TGTGCCAGCAGTCCTGACAGGGGGCGAAATGAAAAACTGTTTTTT.